A selection of T cell receptor beta chains follows, all from one sample in a study of T-cell reconstitution after alpha-beta-depleted transplantation in children. TCRdb processed the PCR reads anew with MiXCR; each CDR3 protein has one entry. The table lists approximately 300,000 distinct CDR3 sequences, almost 8% of them singletons. This material consisted of peripheral blood, taken 360 days after TCRalphabeta/CD19-depleted stem cell transplant. The receptors derive from a female patient aged 2 to 10 who had a stem cell transplant for Fanconi anemia, so the T cells may come from the graft donor. Each CDR3 is given with its conserved first and last residue. The order of the fields is V gene, J gene, clone size, D gene, CDR3 DNA, CDR3 protein. A D gene is named only where the DNA matches it firmly. Only part of the rows carry a size: once, few, many, or a class if the clone is expanded.

v_call: TRBV5-1
j_call: TRBJ2-7
clone_size: many
d_call: NA
cdr3_nt: TGCGCCAGCAGCTTGGAAGTCTACACCTACGAGCAGTACTTC
cdr3_aa: CASSLEVYTYEQYF

v_call: TRBV7-3
j_call: TRBJ2-3
clone_size: NA
d_call: TRBD2
cdr3_nt: TGTGCCAGCAGCCCGGCTATAGCGGGAGGGCGGGCAGATACGCAGTATTTT
cdr3_aa: CASSPAIAGGRADTQYF

v_call: TRBV19
j_call: TRBJ2-3
clone_size: few
d_call: NA
cdr3_nt: TGTGCCAGTAGTGTACAGGGAGGGGGCACAGATACGCAGTATTTT
cdr3_aa: CASSVQGGGTDTQYF

v_call: TRBV7-2
j_call: TRBJ1-3
clone_size: few
d_call: TRBD1
cdr3_nt: TGTGCCAGCAGCACCCGACAGGGGGCACACACCATATATTTT
cdr3_aa: CASSTRQGAHTIYF

v_call: TRBV20-1
j_call: TRBJ2-7
clone_size: many
d_call: TRBD1
cdr3_nt: TGCAGTGCTAATCCGGGACAGGGCCCCTTAGGGCAGTACTTC
cdr3_aa: CSANPGQGPLGQYF

v_call: TRBV5-1
j_call: TRBJ2-3
clone_size: many
d_call: TRBD2
cdr3_nt: TGCGCCAGCAGCAAACTAGCGGCCCCGGCAGATACGCAGTATTTT
cdr3_aa: CASSKLAAPADTQYF

v_call: TRBV29-1
j_call: TRBJ2-5
clone_size: many
d_call: NA
cdr3_nt: TGCAGCGTTGTTTCTGGGTCAGAGACCCAGTACTTC
cdr3_aa: CSVVSGSETQYF

v_call: TRBV7-9
j_call: TRBJ1-2
clone_size: many
d_call: TRBD1
cdr3_nt: TGTGCCAGCAGAGAGACAGGGTTGGAAGGCTACACCTTC
cdr3_aa: CASRETGLEGYTF

v_call: TRBV7-6
j_call: TRBJ1-2
clone_size: few
d_call: NA
cdr3_nt: TGTGCCAGCAGCGAATTTAAGGGTGGCTACACCTTC
cdr3_aa: CASSEFKGGYTF

v_call: TRBV5-6
j_call: TRBJ2-6
clone_size: NA
d_call: NA
cdr3_nt: TGTGCCAGCGGCCCCGGGACTCCGTTCTCTGGGGCCAACGTCCTGACTTTC
cdr3_aa: CASGPGTPFSGANVLTF

v_call: TRBV27
j_call: TRBJ2-1
clone_size: many
d_call: NA
cdr3_nt: TGTGCCAGCAGTTTAGACAGTTACTCCTACAATGAGCAGTTCTTC
cdr3_aa: CASSLDSYSYNEQFF

v_call: TRBV12-3/TRBV12-4
j_call: TRBJ1-2
clone_size: many
d_call: NA
cdr3_nt: TGTGCCAGCAGTTTAGACGGGACCTCTGGCTACACCTTC
cdr3_aa: CASSLDGTSGYTF

v_call: TRBV7-2
j_call: TRBJ2-7
clone_size: NA
d_call: TRBD1
cdr3_nt: TGTGCCAGCAGCCGCGGACAGGGCTTCTCCTACGAGCAGTACTTC
cdr3_aa: CASSRGQGFSYEQYF

v_call: TRBV6-1
j_call: TRBJ2-5
clone_size: NA
d_call: TRBD1
cdr3_nt: TGTGCCAGCAGTGACGACAGGGGGAGGCGAGAGACCCAGTACTTC
cdr3_aa: CASSDDRGRRETQYF

v_call: TRBV15
j_call: TRBJ2-3
clone_size: many
d_call: NA
cdr3_nt: TGTGCCACCAGCAGTCGCACCTTTATTACGCAGTATTTT
cdr3_aa: CATSSRTFITQYF

v_call: TRBV19
j_call: TRBJ1-2
clone_size: many
d_call: NA
cdr3_nt: TGTGCCAGTAGGACAGTCAACTATGGCTACACCTTC
cdr3_aa: CASRTVNYGYTF

v_call: TRBV11-2
j_call: TRBJ1-2
clone_size: NA
d_call: NA
cdr3_nt: TGTGCCAGCAGCTTAGACAGGAACGGTGGCTACACCTTC
cdr3_aa: CASSLDRNGGYTF

v_call: TRBV6-5
j_call: TRBJ1-1
clone_size: NA
d_call: TRBD1
cdr3_nt: TGTGCCAGCAGACCCCCCGGGACAGCGAAAGCTTTCTTT
cdr3_aa: CASRPPGTAKAFF

v_call: TRBV12-3/TRBV12-4
j_call: TRBJ1-1
clone_size: few
d_call: NA
cdr3_nt: TGTGCCAGCAGTCCCCCGACCACTACTGAAGCTTTCTTT
cdr3_aa: CASSPPTTTEAFF

v_call: TRBV20-1
j_call: TRBJ2-3
clone_size: many
d_call: NA
cdr3_nt: TGCAGTGCTTATGCAGGGCCTCAGGCAGATACGCAGTATTTT
cdr3_aa: CSAYAGPQADTQYF

v_call: TRBV5-5
j_call: TRBJ1-1
clone_size: many
d_call: NA
cdr3_nt: TGTGCCAGCAGGGATGGAGGGGGAACTGAAGCTTTCTTT
cdr3_aa: CASRDGGGTEAFF

v_call: TRBV29-1
j_call: TRBJ2-5
clone_size: many
d_call: NA
cdr3_nt: TGCAGCGTTGTACAGTTCCAGACCCAGTACTTC
cdr3_aa: CSVVQFQTQYF

v_call: TRBV4-2
j_call: TRBJ1-1
clone_size: many
d_call: NA
cdr3_nt: TGTGCCAGCAGTCAGGACCGCTCCACTGAAGCTTTCTTT
cdr3_aa: CASSQDRSTEAFF

v_call: TRBV7-2
j_call: TRBJ2-7
clone_size: NA
d_call: TRBD2
cdr3_nt: TGTGCCAGCAGGAGCGGGGGGCCTCCGTACGAGCAGTACTTC
cdr3_aa: CASRSGGPPYEQYF

v_call: TRBV28
j_call: TRBJ1-2
clone_size: many
d_call: NA
cdr3_nt: TGTGCCAGCAGTTTGCAGGAAGAGGTGGTGGCCTTC
cdr3_aa: CASSLQEEVVAF

v_call: TRBV20-1
j_call: TRBJ1-2
clone_size: NA
d_call: NA
cdr3_nt: TGCAGTGCTAAAGAGACCCTCGGCTACACCTTC
cdr3_aa: CSAKETLGYTF

v_call: TRBV20-1
j_call: TRBJ2-1
clone_size: many
d_call: TRBD2
cdr3_nt: TGCAGTGCGCGGACTAGCGGGGGCTCTGTCTCCTACAATGAGCAGTTCTTC
cdr3_aa: CSARTSGGSVSYNEQFF

v_call: TRBV20-1
j_call: TRBJ2-5
clone_size: many
d_call: NA
cdr3_nt: TGCAGTGCTCCTACGACAGGCACGTGGGAGACCCAGTACTTC
cdr3_aa: CSAPTTGTWETQYF

v_call: TRBV12-3/TRBV12-4
j_call: TRBJ1-2
clone_size: many
d_call: NA
cdr3_nt: TGTGCCACCAACCCTCAAGGGGTTTTCGACTCCTATGGCTACACCTTC
cdr3_aa: CATNPQGVFDSYGYTF

v_call: TRBV18
j_call: TRBJ2-7
clone_size: NA
d_call: TRBD1
cdr3_nt: TGTGCCAGCTCACCGCCGGCTCGGACAGGGGACGAGCAGTACTTC
cdr3_aa: CASSPPARTGDEQYF

v_call: TRBV7-9
j_call: TRBJ2-5
clone_size: many
d_call: NA
cdr3_nt: TGTGCCAGCAGCTTAGGTGGAGGCGCGGAGGAGAAAGAGACCCAGTACTTC
cdr3_aa: CASSLGGGAEEKETQYF

v_call: TRBV12-3/TRBV12-4
j_call: TRBJ2-2
clone_size: few
d_call: NA
cdr3_nt: TGTGCCAGCAGCCGCACCCAAGGGGGACTGCTTCACGCCGGGGAGCTGTTTTTT
cdr3_aa: CASSRTQGGLLHAGELFF

v_call: TRBV12-3/TRBV12-4
j_call: TRBJ1-2
clone_size: many
d_call: NA
cdr3_nt: TGTGCCAGCAGTCCCCCGGATGCAGGGTATGGCTACACCTTC
cdr3_aa: CASSPPDAGYGYTF

v_call: TRBV28
j_call: TRBJ1-2
clone_size: NA
d_call: NA
cdr3_nt: TGTGCCAGCAGTTTCACGGGGCCAAGGAAGGTTGGCTACACCTTC
cdr3_aa: CASSFTGPRKVGYTF

v_call: TRBV28
j_call: TRBJ1-2
clone_size: NA
d_call: NA
cdr3_nt: TGTGCCAGCAGTTTCGGCAGGCGCTATGGCTACACCTTC
cdr3_aa: CASSFGRRYGYTF

v_call: TRBV6-1
j_call: TRBJ1-4
clone_size: many
d_call: TRBD1
cdr3_nt: TGTGCCAGCAGGACACAGGGGGCGGTAGAAAAACTGTTTTTT
cdr3_aa: CASRTQGAVEKLFF

v_call: TRBV3-1
j_call: TRBJ1-1
clone_size: few
d_call: NA
cdr3_nt: TGTGCCAGCACCAATCTTGGGGGAGTGGCTGAAGCTTTCTTT
cdr3_aa: CASTNLGGVAEAFF

v_call: TRBV12-3/TRBV12-4
j_call: TRBJ2-2
clone_size: many
d_call: NA
cdr3_nt: TGTGCCAGCAGTTTAAATGAGGTCGGGGAGCTGTTTTTT
cdr3_aa: CASSLNEVGELFF

v_call: TRBV6-5
j_call: TRBJ1-5
clone_size: many
d_call: TRBD1
cdr3_nt: TGTGCCAGCGGACAGGCGGGATATAGCAATCAGCCCCAGCATTTT
cdr3_aa: CASGQAGYSNQPQHF

v_call: TRBV7-3
j_call: TRBJ2-1
clone_size: few
d_call: NA
cdr3_nt: TGTGCCAGCAGCTCTTCCCGGGACTCCTTTGGGGAGCAGTTCTTC
cdr3_aa: CASSSSRDSFGEQFF

v_call: TRBV6-2/TRBV6-3
j_call: TRBJ2-5
clone_size: NA
d_call: NA
cdr3_nt: TGTGCCAGCAGTACACATTCAGGGGGGGGTCGAATTGTGGAGACCCAGTACTTC
cdr3_aa: CASSTHSGGGRIVETQYF

v_call: TRBV20-1
j_call: TRBJ2-3
clone_size: many
d_call: NA
cdr3_nt: TGCAGTGCTAGTATCGGTGGGGATCGTGGTACGCAGTATTTT
cdr3_aa: CSASIGGDRGTQYF

v_call: TRBV7-9
j_call: TRBJ2-2
clone_size: many
d_call: NA
cdr3_nt: TGTGCCAGCAGCCGAAAACTGGGACAGAACACCGGGGAGCTGTTTTTT
cdr3_aa: CASSRKLGQNTGELFF

v_call: TRBV28
j_call: TRBJ2-1
clone_size: few
d_call: TRBD1
cdr3_nt: TGTGCCAGCAGTAGGACAGGGGGCGGCAGATCGGGACTAGCCTACAATGAGCAGTTCTTC
cdr3_aa: CASSRTGGGRSGLAYNEQFF

v_call: TRBV7-6
j_call: TRBJ2-5
clone_size: many
d_call: NA
cdr3_nt: TGTGCCAGCAGCTTGGAGTTACTAACGGGGGAGACCCAGTACTTC
cdr3_aa: CASSLELLTGETQYF

v_call: TRBV12-3/TRBV12-4
j_call: TRBJ1-2
clone_size: few
d_call: NA
cdr3_nt: TGTGCCAGCAGTGCGAGAGACCTCTATGGCTACACCTTC
cdr3_aa: CASSARDLYGYTF

v_call: TRBV5-1
j_call: TRBJ2-3
clone_size: many
d_call: NA
cdr3_nt: TGCGCCAGCAGCTTGGATAGTTGGGCAGATACGCAGTATTTT
cdr3_aa: CASSLDSWADTQYF

v_call: TRBV7-9
j_call: TRBJ2-2
clone_size: many
d_call: NA
cdr3_nt: TGTGCCAGCAGCTTAGCCCAGACAGGCCCCGGGGAGCTGTTTTTT
cdr3_aa: CASSLAQTGPGELFF

v_call: TRBV20-1
j_call: TRBJ2-3
clone_size: many
d_call: NA
cdr3_nt: TGCAGTGCTAGGCCTACAGGCACAGATACGCAGTATTTT
cdr3_aa: CSARPTGTDTQYF

v_call: TRBV5-1
j_call: TRBJ1-5
clone_size: many
d_call: NA
cdr3_nt: TGCGCCAGCAGCTTAGGTCCCCTTCAGCCCCAGCATTTT
cdr3_aa: CASSLGPLQPQHF

v_call: TRBV5-1
j_call: TRBJ2-5
clone_size: many
d_call: TRBD2
cdr3_nt: TGCGCCAGCAGCTTGATGCCTAGCGGGAGTGGAGAGACCCAGTACTTC
cdr3_aa: CASSLMPSGSGETQYF

v_call: TRBV7-2
j_call: TRBJ1-1
clone_size: few
d_call: NA
cdr3_nt: TGTGCCAGCAGCCCGACTTGGACAAGCGCTGAAGCTTTCTTT
cdr3_aa: CASSPTWTSAEAFF

v_call: TRBV20-1
j_call: TRBJ2-3
clone_size: many
d_call: NA
cdr3_nt: TGCAGTGCTAGTCAGATTTCAGGAGGCGGTACGCAGTATTTT
cdr3_aa: CSASQISGGGTQYF

v_call: TRBV19
j_call: TRBJ1-2
clone_size: many
d_call: NA
cdr3_nt: TGTGCCAGTACGCGGGGGTCCGGCTACACCTTC
cdr3_aa: CASTRGSGYTF

v_call: TRBV5-1
j_call: TRBJ2-7
clone_size: many
d_call: TRBD1
cdr3_nt: TGCGCCAGCAGCTACGGGACAGGGGACTACGAGCAGTACTTC
cdr3_aa: CASSYGTGDYEQYF

v_call: TRBV24-1
j_call: TRBJ2-2
clone_size: NA
d_call: TRBD2
cdr3_nt: TGTGCCACCAGTGATCCCTGGGGGGAGGGCACCGGGGAGCTGTTTTTT
cdr3_aa: CATSDPWGEGTGELFF